These 3 T cell receptor beta chains were sequenced from one sample in a study of response to subunit inactivated influenza vaccine. TCRdb independently ran MiXCR on the RT-PCR reads; one entry per CDR3 protein. Of 540,000 or so distinct CDR3 sequences detected, roughly 13% appear once; the ten largest clones hold about an eighth. Sequencing was performed on PBMCs from blood, taken roughly 48 days after vaccination. These receptors originate from a man aged 45-65 years who received an inactivated influenza vaccine.

V and J are TRBV5-1 and TRBJ2-1; the D is unclear. Germline CDR1 reads SGHRS; CDR2 reads YFSETQ. Deletions cut 0 bases from V and 4 bases from J, with 8 bases between. The CDR3 sequence is 14 residues long. The CDR3 spells CASSLGTNYNEQFF. CDR3 DNA: TGCGCCAGCAGCTTGGGGACGAATTACAATGAGCAGTTCTTC.

In its sample, this clonotype was seen a few times. Here the CDR3 DNA reads TGTGCCAGCAGTGCTCGGGTCCCCCAATACACCGGGGAGCTGTTTTTT. The encoded protein is CASSARVPQYTGELFF. The V call is TRBV2, the J call TRBJ2-2; D call uncertain. Trimming cost V 4 bases and J 3 bases, with 15 bases left between them. Germline V gene lookup returns CDR1 SNHLY and CDR2 FYNNEI. The CDR3 covers 16 residues.

The rearrangement joins TRBV28 to TRBJ2-7, with TRBD1 matching 7 bases. Germline CDR1 reads MDHEN; CDR2 reads SYDVKM. CDR3 size: 15 residues. Trimming removed 4 bases from V and 9 bases from J; junction bases left unmatched: 15. As DNA, the CDR3 is TGTGCCAGCAGTTCCTCGGGACAGCCTGGGACGGGGCAGTACTTC. Protein sequence: CASSSSGQPGTGQYF.